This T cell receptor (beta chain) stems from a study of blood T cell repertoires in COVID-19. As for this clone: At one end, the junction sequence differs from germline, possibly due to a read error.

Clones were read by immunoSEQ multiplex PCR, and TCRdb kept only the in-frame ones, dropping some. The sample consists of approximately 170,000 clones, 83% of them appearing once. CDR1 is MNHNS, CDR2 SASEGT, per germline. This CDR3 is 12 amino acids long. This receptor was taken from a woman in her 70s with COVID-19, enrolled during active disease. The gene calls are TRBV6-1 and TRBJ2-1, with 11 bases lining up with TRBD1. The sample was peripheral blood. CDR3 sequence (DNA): TGTGCCAGCAGTGAAGCGGGGGGACAGGGGGTCTTC. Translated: CASSEAGGQGVF.